The rows below give T cell receptor beta chains drawn from one sample of a study of T cell responses to AZD1222 COVID-19 vaccine. Clones were read by immunoSEQ multiplex PCR, and TCRdb kept only the in-frame ones, dropping some. The profile covers 100,000 to 150,000 clones, with approximately 88% appearing a single time and about 8.3% taken by the ten largest. The source was peripheral blood, collected on day 0 of AZD1222 vaccination. The receptors stem from an adult in good health. The CDR3 runs from the conserved cysteine through the conserved F or W. Each record gives: clone size, D gene, V gene, J gene, CDR3 protein, CDR3 DNA. The D gene is left open where the match is weak. Expanded clones are given a class, and other clones once, few, many or no size at all.

once,.,TRBV7-9,TRBJ2-7,CASSQYREGEQYF,TGTGCCAGCAGCCAATACAGGGAAGGCGAGCAGTACTTC
.,.,TRBV19,TRBJ1-2,CASSIDSIYGYTF,TGTGCCAGTAGTATAGACAGTATCTATGGCTACACCTTC
.,.,TRBV7-2,TRBJ2-3,CASSTTDWGYTDTQYF,TGTGCCAGCAGCACGACGGACTGGGGGTATACAGATACGCAGTATTTT
.,.,TRBV6-2/TRBV6-3,TRBJ2-3,CASSYSTGRASTDTQYF,TGTGCCAGCAGTTACTCGACGGGGCGGGCTAGCACAGATACGCAGTATTTT
.,.,TRBV28,TRBJ1-6,CASSFQGPVGSPLHF,TGTGCCAGCAGTTTTCAGGGCCCTGTAGGCTCACCCCTCCACTTT
once,.,TRBV27,TRBJ1-5,CASRRDSNNQPQHF,TGTGCCAGCCGCCGGGACTCAAATAATCAGCCCCAGCATTTT
.,.,TRBV10-1,TRBJ2-2,CASRAGQVGELFF,TGCGCCAGCAGAGCGGGACAGGTTGGGGAGCTGTTTTTT
once,TRBD1,TRBV7-2,TRBJ2-1,CASSLRGRGLSNEQFF,TGTGCCAGCAGCTTAAGGGGCAGGGGGCTGTCAAATGAGCAGTTCTTC
.,TRBD1,TRBV10-3,TRBJ1-6,CAISESGTGANSPLHF,TGTGCCATCAGTGAGTCCGGGACAGGGGCTAATTCACCCCTCCACTTT
.,.,TRBV12-3/TRBV12-4,TRBJ1-1,CASSLEGDTEAFF,TGTGCCAGCAGTTTGGAAGGGGACACTGAAGCTTTCTTT
.,TRBD2,TRBV3-1/TRBV3-2,TRBJ2-5,CASSRDGGAWETQYF,TGTGCCAGCAGCCGAGACGGGGGGGCCTGGGAGACCCAGTACTTC
.,.,TRBV15,TRBJ2-5,CATSRESGDETQYF,TGTGCCACCAGCAGAGAGTCAGGGGACGAGACCCAGTACTTC
few,TRBD1,TRBV29-1,TRBJ1-2,CSVSTQGDYGYTF,TGCAGCGTATCAACACAGGGGGACTATGGCTACACCTTC
.,.,TRBV9,TRBJ1-6,CASSLGQSNSPLHF,TGTGCCAGCAGCTTAGGACAGTCTAATTCACCCCTCCACTTT
.,TRBD2,TRBV25-1,TRBJ2-2,CASMFSGRAGGELFF,TGTGCCAGCATGTTCAGCGGGAGGGCTGGCGGGGAGCTGTTTTTT
.,TRBD1,TRBV6-5,TRBJ2-1,CASSYGTGGHQFF,TGTGCCAGCAGTTACGGGACAGGGGGCCACCAGTTCTTC
.,.,TRBV29-1,TRBJ1-1,CSVERVPSPEAFF,TGCAGCGTTGAAAGGGTGCCGTCTCCTGAAGCTTTCTTT
.,TRBD2,TRBV28,TRBJ2-7,CASTSGGPYEQYF,TGTGCCAGTACTAGCGGGGGACCCTACGAGCAGTACTTC
.,.,TRBV7-6,TRBJ1-2,CASSQLRRGADGYTF,TGTGCCAGCAGCCAATTGAGACGGGGAGCGGATGGCTACACCTTC
.,.,TRBV12-3/TRBV12-4,TRBJ1-1,CASSIQGNTEAFF,TGTGCCAGCAGCATACAAGGGAACACTGAAGCTTTCTTT
.,.,TRBV7-2,TRBJ2-1,CASSPTHARNEQFF,TGTGCCAGCAGCCCCACTCACGCTCGGAATGAGCAGTTCTTC
.,.,TRBV7-2,TRBJ1-6,CASSLRTPPNSPLHF,TGTGCCAGCAGCTTGCGGACACCACCAAATTCACCCCTCCACTTT
.,TRBD1,TRBV10-2,TRBJ2-7,CASSDQGAGYEQYF,TGCGCCAGCAGTGACCAGGGGGCGGGCTACGAGCAGTACTTC
once,TRBD2,TRBV9,TRBJ2-1,CASSVGTSVGNEQFF,TGTGCCAGCAGCGTAGGGACTAGCGTGGGCAATGAGCAGTTCTTC
.,.,TRBV10-3,TRBJ2-7,CATSPAGSSSYEQYF,TGTGCCACCTCGCCGGCGGGGTCGAGCTCCTACGAGCAGTACTTC
.,TRBD1,TRBV11-2,TRBJ2-7,CASSSRQGAYEQYF,TGTGCCAGCAGCTCCAGACAGGGGGCCTACGAGCAGTACTTC
.,TRBD2,TRBV11-2,TRBJ2-3,CASSSVGGYTDTQYF,TGTGCCAGCAGCTCCGTGGGGGGGTACACAGATACGCAGTATTTT
few,.,TRBV28,TRBJ1-2,CASSLGQLSNYGYTF,TGTGCCAGCAGTTTGGGGCAGCTTTCTAACTATGGCTACACCTTC
.,.,TRBV7-2,TRBJ1-1,CASSPQENTEAFF,TGTGCCAGCAGCCCACAGGAAAACACTGAAGCTTTCTTT
.,TRBD2,TRBV7-2,TRBJ2-5,CASSLGLWTSGIGEETQYF,TGTGCCAGCAGCTTAGGCCTATGGACTAGCGGAATTGGGGAAGAGACCCAGTACTTC
.,.,TRBV7-9,TRBJ2-7,CASIKGGHYEQYF,TGTGCCAGCATCAAAGGGGGGCACTACGAGCAGTACTTC
.,.,TRBV5-4,TRBJ1-6,CASRSAGGDSPLHF,TGTGCCAGCAGGTCCGCCGGTGGAGATTCACCCCTCCACTTT
few,.,TRBV7-3,TRBJ2-2,CASSPGAYRELFF,TGTGCCAGCAGCCCAGGGGCCTACCGGGAGCTGTTTTTT
.,.,TRBV25-1,TRBJ1-4,CASSVPAGVLATNEKLFF,TGTGCCAGCAGTGTCCCCGCAGGGGTCCTTGCAACTAATGAAAAACTGTTTTTT
.,.,TRBV18,TRBJ1-2,CASSPSQDNGYTF,TGTGCCAGCTCACCATCTCAGGACAACGGCTACACCTTC
.,TRBD1,TRBV19,TRBJ1-5,CASSRTGISNQPQHF,TGTGCCAGTAGCCGGACAGGGATAAGCAATCAGCCCCAGCATTTT
.,.,TRBV11-2,TRBJ2-7,CASSSRPRDEQYF,TGTGCCAGCAGCTCCCGCCCTAGGGACGAGCAGTACTTC
once,TRBD1,TRBV10-3,TRBJ1-5,CAISESQGWNQPQHF,TGTGCCATCAGTGAGTCACAGGGGTGGAATCAGCCCCAGCATTTT
.,.,TRBV20-1,TRBJ2-7,CSASRGVLPEYEQYF,TGCAGTGCTAGTAGAGGCGTGCTACCGGAATACGAGCAGTACTTC
.,.,TRBV5-4,TRBJ1-3,CASTRDRSSGNTIYF,TGTGCCAGCACCCGAGACAGGAGCTCTGGAAACACCATATATTTT
.,.,TRBV6-5,TRBJ1-6,CASSPTVNSPLHF,TGTGCCAGCAGTCCGACAGTTAATTCACCCCTCCACTTT
once,TRBD2,TRBV10-2,TRBJ2-2,CASSGTSGPGELFF,TGCGCCAGCAGCGGGACTAGCGGGCCCGGGGAGCTGTTTTTT
.,TRBD1,TRBV7-9,TRBJ2-7,CASSFDRGSYEQYF,TGTGCCAGCAGCTTCGACAGGGGGAGTTACGAGCAGTACTTC
.,TRBD1,TRBV24-1,TRBJ2-1,CATSDLPGQGRNNEQFF,TGTGCCACCAGTGATTTGCCGGGACAGGGCCGGAACAATGAGCAGTTCTTC
once,.,TRBV2,TRBJ1-5,CASIRRKGNQPQHF,TGTGCCAGCATCCGAAGGAAGGGGAATCAGCCCCAGCATTTT
few,.,TRBV11-3,TRBJ1-1,CASSLARNTEAFF,TGTGCCAGCAGCTTAGCCCGAAACACTGAAGCTTTCTTT
.,TRBD1,TRBV15,TRBJ1-1,CATSRGQGSNTEAFF,TGTGCCACCAGCAGGGGACAGGGATCGAACACTGAAGCTTTCTTT
.,.,TRBV7-2,TRBJ2-3,CASSLAGPGADTQYF,TGTGCCAGCAGCTTAGCAGGGCCCGGAGCAGATACGCAGTATTTT
few,.,TRBV14,TRBJ2-3,CASSPIRTGTDTQYF,TGTGCCAGCAGCCCAATAAGGACAGGCACAGATACGCAGTATTTT
few,.,TRBV11-3,TRBJ2-2,CASSLGNRGNTGELFF,TGTGCCAGCAGCTTAGGAAATCGAGGGAACACCGGGGAGCTGTTTTTT
.,.,TRBV15,TRBJ2-2,CATRGGGANTGELFF,TGTGCCACCAGGGGAGGGGGGGCGAACACCGGGGAGCTGTTTTTT